The rows below give T cell receptor beta chains drawn from one sample of a study of Ad26.COV2.S vaccination and SARS-CoV-2 variants. Sequencing was performed with immunoSEQ multiplex PCR; in TCRdb, only in-frame clones are kept and a portion is missing. The sample has approximately 300,000 clones; just over 85% are singletons. The sample was peripheral blood, taken in a trial of Ad26.COV2.S vaccine versus placebo. These TCRs come from a person between 18 and 65 years old who received the Ad26.COV2.S COVID-19 vaccine or a placebo. Each CDR3 is given with its conserved first and last residue. A D gene is named only where the DNA matches it firmly. A row's size may be missing; if present it is once, few, many or a size class.

d_gene	abundance	j_gene	v_gene	CDR3aa	CDR3nt
.	.	TRBJ1-1	TRBV7-2	CASSLSRDNTEAFF	TGTGCCAGCAGCCTTTCCAGAGATAACACTGAAGCTTTCTTT
TRBD1	.	TRBJ1-4	TRBV5-1	CASSGTGGSNEKLFF	TGCGCCAGCAGCGGTACAGGGGGGTCTAATGAAAAACTGTTTTTT
TRBD1	few	TRBJ1-6	TRBV6-5	CASSLGQRNSPLHF	TGTGCCAGCAGTTTGGGACAGAGGAATTCACCCCTCCACTTT
TRBD1	.	TRBJ1-3	TRBV14	CASSHRQGSNTIYF	TGTGCCAGCAGCCACCGACAGGGATCAAACACCATATATTTT
TRBD1	.	TRBJ1-1	TRBV24-1	CATSAGQGDTEAFF	TGTGCCACCAGCGCGGGACAGGGGGACACTGAAGCTTTCTTT
TRBD1	.	TRBJ1-3	TRBV7-2	CASSLGDRVAGNTIYF	TGTGCCAGCAGCTTAGGGGACAGGGTAGCTGGAAACACCATATATTTT
.	.	TRBJ2-1	TRBV6-2/TRBV6-3	CASSYRGQTYNEQFF	TGTGCCAGCAGTTACAGAGGGCAGACCTACAATGAGCAGTTCTTC
.	few	TRBJ2-1	TRBV25-1	CASRPSSYNEQFF	TGTGCCAGCCGGCCTAGCTCCTACAATGAGCAGTTCTTC
.	.	TRBJ1-4	TRBV30	CAWRARINEKLFF	TGTGCCTGGAGGGCTCGGATTAATGAAAAACTGTTTTTT
TRBD1	.	TRBJ1-5	TRBV10-3	CAISEPLVTGAANQPQHF	TGTGCCATCAGTGAGCCCTTAGTAACAGGGGCGGCCAATCAGCCCCAGCATTTT
.	.	TRBJ2-5	TRBV11-2	CASSRWPPGHLGETQYF	TGTGCCAGCAGCCGATGGCCCCCCGGACACCTGGGAGAGACCCAGTACTTC
.	.	TRBJ1-5	TRBV19	CASSTVNNQPQHF	TGTGCCAGTAGTACTGTTAACAATCAGCCCCAGCATTTT
.	.	TRBJ1-2	TRBV7-9	CASSLGATNYGYTF	TGTGCCAGCAGCTTAGGGGCAACAAACTATGGCTACACCTTC
.	.	TRBJ1-5	TRBV27	CASSLFQGGQPQHF	TGTGCCAGCAGTTTATTCCAGGGTGGGCAGCCCCAGCATTTT
TRBD2	.	TRBJ2-5	TRBV9	CASSVAPQAGGRETQYF	TGTGCCAGCAGCGTAGCCCCTCAAGCGGGGGGGCGAGAGACCCAGTACTTC